A selection of T cell receptor beta chains follows, all from one sample in a study of T-cell memory formation after mild COVID-19. Each CDR3 protein is one row after TCRdb ran MiXCR on the 5' RACE reads. The sample comprises fewer than 500,000 distinct CDR3 sequences, nearly 25% of which are singletons, and under 15% rests with the top ten. Sequencing was performed on PBMCs or a T cell subset sorted from them (not recorded which). The origin of the receptors is an adult woman who had mild COVID-19 (a few samples of this study predate the infection). Cell type and time point are not known. The CDR3 runs from the conserved cysteine through the conserved F or W. The D gene is left open where the match is weak. The listing skips clone size in some rows; elsewhere it reads once, few, many or a size class.

j_call | v_call | cdr3_length | d_call | clone_size | cdr3_nt | cdr3_aa
TRBJ2-5 | TRBV7-9 | 17 | - | - | TGTGCCAGCAGCTTATGGAGGGGAGAAGGGTTGCGAGAGACCCAGTACTTC | CASSLWRGEGLRETQYF
TRBJ2-7 | TRBV30 | 16 | TRBD1 | - | TGTGCCTGGAGTTCGGACAGGGGGCAAGGCCTCCACGAGCAGTACTTC | CAWSSDRGQGLHEQYF
TRBJ2-7 | TRBV3-1 | 13 | TRBD2 | - | TGTGCCAGCAGACTAGCGTCAACCTACGAGCAGTACTTC | CASRLASTYEQYF
TRBJ2-2 | TRBV28 | 15 | TRBD2 | - | TGTGCCAGCAGGATTCTAGCGGGAGGCCCCGGGGAGCTGTTTTTT | CASRILAGGPGELFF
TRBJ2-1 | TRBV7-3 | 13 | TRBD2 | few | TGTGCCAGCAGCTCACCGGGACTAGCGGGCCCTTTCTTC | CASSSPGLAGPFF
TRBJ2-3 | TRBV24-1 | 15 | - | - | TGTGCCACCAGTGTCCGCAGGGGTAGGACAGATACGCAGTATTTT | CATSVRRGRTDTQYF
TRBJ2-1 | TRBV3-1 | 11 | - | many | TGTGCCAGCAGCCGGGGAGGGGGCAAGTTCTTC | CASSRGGGKFF
TRBJ2-7 | TRBV7-2 | 14 | - | - | TGTGCCAGCAGCTTAGGCAACAGGGTGTACGAGCAGTACTTC | CASSLGNRVYEQYF
TRBJ1-6 | TRBV20-1 | 16 | - | - | TGCAGTGCTAGAGACGGACAGAGCTCCTATAATTCACCCCTCCACTTT | CSARDGQSSYNSPLHF
TRBJ1-1 | TRBV7-2 | 15 | TRBD1 | - | TGTGCCAGCAGCCCAAAGACAGGGGGGAGCACTGAAGCTTTCTTT | CASSPKTGGSTEAFF
TRBJ2-7 | TRBV2 | 14 | - | - | TGTGCCAGCAACCGATGGGGGAGCTCCTACGAGCAGTACTTC | CASNRWGSSYEQYF
TRBJ1-1 | TRBV12-3/TRBV12-4 | 13 | - | few | TGTGCCAGCAGTTTAAGTCGGTACACTGAAGCTTTCTTT | CASSLSRYTEAFF
TRBJ2-3 | TRBV3-1 | 17 | TRBD2 | - | TGTGCCAGCAGCCAAGTCGGAGGTAGCGGGGACACAGATACGCAGTATTTT | CASSQVGGSGDTDTQYF
TRBJ2-7 | TRBV6-5 | 12 | TRBD1 | - | TGTGCCAGTAGGGGGCTATCCTACGAGCAGTACTTC | CASRGLSYEQYF
TRBJ1-5 | TRBV7-9 | 15 | - | few | TGTGCCAGCAGCCACCACGTGGGGAGCCCTCAGCCCCAGCATTTT | CASSHHVGSPQPQHF
TRBJ2-1 | TRBV18 | 11 | - | few | TGTGCCAGCTCACCCGTAGGTGAGCAGTTCTTC | CASSPVGEQFF
TRBJ2-1 | TRBV21-1 | 17 | - | - | TGTGCCAGCAGCAAGAGGTATTGGGACAGGGAGGACAATGAGCAGTTCTTC | CASSKRYWDREDNEQFF
TRBJ1-1 | TRBV4-3 | 16 | TRBD1 | - | TGCGCCAGCAGCCAATTTCCGGGACAGACTGGATTTGAAGCTTTCTTT | CASSQFPGQTGFEAFF
TRBJ1-5 | TRBV6-1 | 14 | - | - | TGTGCCAGCAGTGAACGAGATAGCAATCAGCCCCAGCATTTT | CASSERDSNQPQHF
TRBJ2-5 | TRBV18 | 16 | - | - | TGTGCCAGCTCACCTGGACAGACGCCGTACCAAGAGACCCAGTACTTC | CASSPGQTPYQETQYF
TRBJ2-5 | TRBV7-9 | 16 | - | - | TGTGCCAGCAGCTTAGCCCGGGACACCAGGGGCATTTCCCAGTACTTC | CASSLARDTRGISQYF
TRBJ2-7 | TRBV7-9 | 15 | TRBD1 | - | TGTGCCAGCAGCTTAGAGACAGGGGCCGGCTACGAGCAGTACTTC | CASSLETGAGYEQYF
TRBJ1-1 | TRBV29-1 | 12 | - | - | TGCAGCGTTGATGGGTTTTACACTGAAGCTTTCTTT | CSVDGFYTEAFF
TRBJ1-5 | TRBV7-7 | 15 | - | few | TGTGCCAGCAGACGAATAGGGACACCCAATCAGCCCCAGCATTTT | CASRRIGTPNQPQHF
TRBJ2-7 | TRBV7-9 | 14 | - | - | TGTGCCAGCAGCCTCCCGACAGACCACTACGAGCAGTACTTC | CASSLPTDHYEQYF
TRBJ2-1 | TRBV24-1 | 15 | TRBD2 | few | TGTGCCACCAGTGCCGTAGCGGGCTTAATTAATGAGCAGTTCTTC | CATSAVAGLINEQFF
TRBJ1-2 | TRBV7-9 | 11 | - | few | TGTGCCAGCAGCGCAGGGAATGGCTACACCTTC | CASSAGNGYTF
TRBJ2-6 | TRBV3-1 | 17 | - | many | TGTGCCAGCAGTCTCACCCCGGACCTCTCTGGGGCCAACGTCCTGACTTTC | CASSLTPDLSGANVLTF
TRBJ2-5 | TRBV12-3/TRBV12-4 | 15 | TRBD2 | few | TGTGCCAGCAGTCCAGAGCGGGGGAGACAAGAGACCCAGTACTTC | CASSPERGRQETQYF
TRBJ2-5 | TRBV19 | 13 | - | - | TGTGCCAGTAGTCCGTCTGGGGAAGAGACCCAGTACTTC | CASSPSGEETQYF
TRBJ1-2 | TRBV19 | 14 | - | - | TGTGCCAGTAGTATACCGGGCACGACCGGTGGCTACACCTTC | CASSIPGTTGGYTF
TRBJ2-3 | TRBV4-2 | 16 | - | - | TGTGCCAGCAGCCAAGGCGAAAGCGGGACATGGGATACGCAGTATTTT | CASSQGESGTWDTQYF
TRBJ2-7 | TRBV5-5 | 14 | TRBD1 | - | TGTGCCAGCAGCCCGGTACAGGGGAGCCACGAGCAGTACTTC | CASSPVQGSHEQYF
TRBJ2-3 | TRBV3-1 | 19 | TRBD2 | - | TGTGCCAGCAGCCAAGATCGCAAGTTCGGGCTAGCGGGAACAGATACGCAGTATTTT | CASSQDRKFGLAGTDTQYF
TRBJ2-1 | TRBV7-2 | 14 | - | - | TGTGACAGCAGCCCGGGGCGGTCGGGAAGTGAGCAGTTCTTC | CDSSPGRSGSEQFF
TRBJ2-1 | TRBV5-1 | 14 | TRBD2 | - | TGCGCCAGCAGCGGAAAGGGACTAGAAGGAGAGCAGTTCTTC | CASSGKGLEGEQFF